A selection of T cell receptor beta chains follows, all from one sample in a study of blood T cell repertoires in COVID-19. Data came from immunoSEQ multiplex PCR; TCRdb stores just in-frame clones and leaves some out. Among roughly 130,000 clones listed, around 75% were seen once. The sample taken for sequencing was peripheral blood. Receptor source: a woman in her seventies with COVID-19, enrolled during active disease. Both conserved end residues are part of each CDR3. D genes are given only for firm matches. Expanded clones get a size class; other rows say once, few or many, or leave the size out.

TGCGCCAGCAGCCCTACCCTCGGACAGGGCGCCTACGAGCAGTACTTC	CASSPTLGQGAYEQYF	TRBD1	TRBV5-1	NA	16	TRBJ2-7
TGTGCCAGCAGCCCGAGACAGGTCCCCTACGAGCAGTACTTC	CASSPRQVPYEQYF	NA	TRBV7-8	NA	14	TRBJ2-7
TGTGCCAGCAGCTTGAGTATGAACACTGAAGCTTTCTTT	CASSLSMNTEAFF	NA	TRBV11-3	NA	13	TRBJ1-1
TGTGCCAGCAGCCACAGGGGGAAGGAAGAAGAGACCCAGTACTTC	CASSHRGKEEETQYF	TRBD1	TRBV7-8	NA	15	TRBJ2-5
TGTGCCATCAGCCGGGACAGGGGGCGAAATAATTCACCCCTCCACTTT	CAISRDRGRNNSPLHF	TRBD1	TRBV10-3	NA	16	TRBJ1-6
TGTGCCACCAGTGATTTCACAGGGGGCGCCGATGGCTACACCTTC	CATSDFTGGADGYTF	TRBD1	TRBV24-1	NA	15	TRBJ1-2
TGTGCCAGCAGCTTCTACCGATCGAGCGAAGCGGACTACGAGCAGTACTTC	CASSFYRSSEADYEQYF	NA	TRBV7-9	NA	17	TRBJ2-7
TGTGCCAGCAGCTCCGGGACAGGGGAATTTGAAAAACTGTTTTTT	CASSSGTGEFEKLFF	TRBD1	TRBV3-1/TRBV3-2	NA	15	TRBJ1-4
TGTGCCAGCAGCTTGATGCGGGGTAGCACAGATACGCAGTATTTT	CASSLMRGSTDTQYF	NA	TRBV5-6	few	15	TRBJ2-3
TGTGCCAGCAGCGTAGTACAGGGCAATGAGCAGTTCTTC	CASSVVQGNEQFF	NA	TRBV9	NA	13	TRBJ2-1
TGTGCCAGCAAACCTACAGGGTCAGATACGCAGTATTTT	CASKPTGSDTQYF	NA	TRBV5-6	NA	13	TRBJ2-3
TGTGCCAGCTCATGGGACAGATCATCCGAGCAGTACTTC	CASSWDRSSEQYF	TRBD1	TRBV18	few	13	TRBJ2-7
TGTGCCAGCAGCTTAGCTCGTCAAGAGACCCAGTACTTC	CASSLARQETQYF	NA	TRBV7-2	once	13	TRBJ2-5
TGTGCCAGCAGCCCCGGGGGTCTGGGAACCTATTTT	CASSPGGLGTYF	NA	TRBV11-2	NA	12	TRBJ1-2
TGTGCCAGCAGTTACCTAGTCCGGGGGGACAATGAGCAGTTCTTC	CASSYLVRGDNEQFF	TRBD2	TRBV6-5	NA	15	TRBJ2-1
TGTGCCAGCAGCCCAGCAGGGGGCGGAAACACCATATATTTT	CASSPAGGGNTIYF	TRBD1	TRBV7-9	NA	14	TRBJ1-3
TGCGCCAGCAATCAGGGATCGAATCAGCCCCAGCATTTT	CASNQGSNQPQHF	NA	TRBV10-2	NA	13	TRBJ1-5
TGTGCCAGTAGTATTAAAGCTAGCGGGGGGTACAATGAGCAGTTCTTC	CASSIKASGGYNEQFF	TRBD2	TRBV19	NA	16	TRBJ2-1
TGTGCCAGTCTGGACAGCCTTAATTCACCCCTCCACTTT	CASLDSLNSPLHF	NA	TRBV28	few	13	TRBJ1-6
TGTGCCAGCAGCCCCACTAGCGGACTTCTGAACGAGCAGTACTTC	CASSPTSGLLNEQYF	TRBD2	TRBV7-9	NA	15	TRBJ2-7
TGCGCCAGCAGCCAAGATAGAGGTTGGACAGATACGCAGTATTTT	CASSQDRGWTDTQYF	NA	TRBV4-1	few	15	TRBJ2-3
TGTGCCAGCAGTGTTGGCAGTAATCAGCCCCAGCATTTT	CASSVGSNQPQHF	NA	TRBV2	once	13	TRBJ1-5
TGTGCCAGCAGCCAAGCGGGGGAGACCTACGAGCAGTACTTC	CASSQAGETYEQYF	NA	TRBV3-1/TRBV3-2	NA	14	TRBJ2-7
TGTGCCAGCGGGGACTATGACAATGAGCAGTTCTTC	CASGDYDNEQFF	TRBD2	TRBV27	NA	12	TRBJ2-1
TGTGCCAGCAGCTCCATAAAAGGCGGGGCTAATGAGCAGTTCTTC	CASSSIKGGANEQFF	NA	TRBV7-9	once	15	TRBJ2-1
TGTGCCAGTAGTGACGACCCCCCAGGGGGACCGGACAATGAGCAGTTCTTC	CASSDDPPGGPDNEQFF	TRBD1	TRBV19	NA	17	TRBJ2-1
TGTGCCAGCAGTGAACAGGCAGGGGGCACAGATACGCAGTATTTT	CASSEQAGGTDTQYF	NA	TRBV6-1	NA	15	TRBJ2-3
TGTGCCAGCAGTTCGTACAGCAGGGTGGATTCACCCCTCCACTTT	CASSSYSRVDSPLHF	NA	TRBV28	NA	15	TRBJ1-6
TGTGCCAGCAGCCAGCCCTCTAGCGGGGGAAACACCGGGGAGCTGTTTTTT	CASSQPSSGGNTGELFF	TRBD2	TRBV3-1/TRBV3-2	NA	17	TRBJ2-2